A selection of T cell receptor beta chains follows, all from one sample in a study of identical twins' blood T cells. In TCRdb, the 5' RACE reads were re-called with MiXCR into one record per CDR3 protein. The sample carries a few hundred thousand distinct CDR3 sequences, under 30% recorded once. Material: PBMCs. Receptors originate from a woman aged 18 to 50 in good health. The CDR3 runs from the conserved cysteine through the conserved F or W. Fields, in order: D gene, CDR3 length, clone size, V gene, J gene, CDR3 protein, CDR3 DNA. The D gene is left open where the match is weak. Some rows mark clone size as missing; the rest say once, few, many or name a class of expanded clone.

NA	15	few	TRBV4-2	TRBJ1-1	CASSQVANRDTEAFF	TGTGCCAGCAGCCAAGTGGCTAACAGGGACACTGAAGCTTTCTTT
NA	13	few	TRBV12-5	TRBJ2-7	CASGLPRDYEQYF	TGTGCTAGTGGTTTGCCGCGGGACTACGAGCAGTACTTC
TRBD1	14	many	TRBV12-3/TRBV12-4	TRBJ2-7	CASSSGTVSYEQYF	TGTGCCAGCAGTTCCGGGACAGTCTCCTACGAGCAGTACTTC
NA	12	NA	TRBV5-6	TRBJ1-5	CASNLGGQPQHF	TGTGCCAGCAACTTGGGGGGTCAGCCCCAGCATTTT
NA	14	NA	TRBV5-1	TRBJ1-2	CASSLAPRDYGYTF	TGCGCCAGCAGCTTGGCCCCGCGAGACTATGGCTACACCTTC
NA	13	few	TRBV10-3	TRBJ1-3	CATSPGSGNTIYF	TGTGCCACCAGCCCGGGTTCTGGAAACACCATATATTTT
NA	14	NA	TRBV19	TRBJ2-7	CASSIAGQSYEQYF	TGTGCCAGTAGTATAGCGGGGCAGTCCTACGAGCAGTACTTC
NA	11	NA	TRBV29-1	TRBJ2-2	CSVVGSGELFF	TGCAGCGTTGTCGGGAGCGGGGAGCTGTTTTTT
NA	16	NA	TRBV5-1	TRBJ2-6	CASSLVPGSGANVLTF	TGCGCCAGCAGCTTGGTTCCAGGGAGTGGGGCCAACGTCCTGACTTTC
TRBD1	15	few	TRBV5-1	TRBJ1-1	CASSLFGRQGTEAFF	TGCGCCAGCAGCTTATTTGGTCGACAGGGCACTGAAGCTTTCTTT
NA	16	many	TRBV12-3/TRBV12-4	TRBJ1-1	CASSHPAGAIYTEAFF	TGTGCCAGCAGTCATCCCGCAGGTGCAATTTACACTGAAGCTTTCTTT
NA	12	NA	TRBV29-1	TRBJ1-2	CSAGTDPFGYTF	TGCAGCGCCGGGACGGACCCATTTGGCTACACCTTC
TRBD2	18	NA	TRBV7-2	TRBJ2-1	CASSLGGTSGGVYNEQFF	TGTGCCAGCAGCTTAGGAGGGACTAGCGGGGGGGTCTACAATGAGCAGTTCTTC
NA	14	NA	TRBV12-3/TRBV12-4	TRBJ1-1	CASRFPGMNTEAFF	TGTGCCAGCCGATTTCCAGGGATGAACACTGAAGCTTTCTTT
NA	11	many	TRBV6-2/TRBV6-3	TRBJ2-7	CASSLHYEQYF	TGTGCCAGCAGCCTCCACTACGAGCAGTACTTC
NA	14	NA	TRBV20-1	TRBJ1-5	CSARGQASNQPQHF	TGCAGTGCTAGAGGACAGGCTAGCAATCAGCCCCAGCATTTT
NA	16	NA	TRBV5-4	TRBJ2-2	CASSPTGRGHNGELFF	TGTGCCAGCAGCCCGACAGGGAGGGGGCATAACGGGGAGCTGTTTTTT
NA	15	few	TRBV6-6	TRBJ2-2	CASILRTDRTGELFF	TGTGCCAGCATTCTCCGGACAGACAGAACCGGGGAGCTGTTTTTT
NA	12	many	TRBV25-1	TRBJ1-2	CASSVAGPFFTF	TGTGCCAGCAGCGTCGCAGGCCCCTTTTTCACCTTC
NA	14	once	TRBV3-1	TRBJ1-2	CASSRRSGEYGYTF	TGTGCCAGCAGCCGGAGATCGGGGGAATATGGCTACACCTTC
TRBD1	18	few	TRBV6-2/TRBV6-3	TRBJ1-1	CASSYYPLTGQRNTEAFF	TGTGCCAGCAGTTACTACCCGCTTACGGGACAGAGGAACACTGAAGCTTTCTTT